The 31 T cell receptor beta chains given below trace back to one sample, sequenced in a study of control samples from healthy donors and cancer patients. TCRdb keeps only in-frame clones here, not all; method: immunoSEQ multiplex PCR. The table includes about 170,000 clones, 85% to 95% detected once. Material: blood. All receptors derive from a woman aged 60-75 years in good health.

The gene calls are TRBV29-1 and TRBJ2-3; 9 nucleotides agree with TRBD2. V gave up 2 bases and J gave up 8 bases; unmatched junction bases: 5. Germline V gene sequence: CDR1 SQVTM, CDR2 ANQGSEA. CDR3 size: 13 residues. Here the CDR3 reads CSVELGLASTQYF. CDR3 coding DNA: TGCAGCGTTGAACTAGGACTAGCGAGTACGCAGTATTTT.

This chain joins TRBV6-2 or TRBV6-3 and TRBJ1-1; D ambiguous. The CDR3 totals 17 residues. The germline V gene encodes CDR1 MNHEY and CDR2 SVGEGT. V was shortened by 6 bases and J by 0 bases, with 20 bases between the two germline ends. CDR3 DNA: TGTGCCAGCAGCTCCCCCACCCTAGAACCTATGAACACTGAAGCTTTCTTT. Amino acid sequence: CASSSPTLEPMNTEAFF.

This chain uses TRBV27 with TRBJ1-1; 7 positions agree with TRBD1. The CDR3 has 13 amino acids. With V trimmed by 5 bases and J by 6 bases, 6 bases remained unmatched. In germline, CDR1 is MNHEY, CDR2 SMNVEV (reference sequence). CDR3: CASSVQGGAEAFF. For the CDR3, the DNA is TGTGCCAGCAGTGTTCAGGGGGGGGCTGAAGCTTTCTTT.

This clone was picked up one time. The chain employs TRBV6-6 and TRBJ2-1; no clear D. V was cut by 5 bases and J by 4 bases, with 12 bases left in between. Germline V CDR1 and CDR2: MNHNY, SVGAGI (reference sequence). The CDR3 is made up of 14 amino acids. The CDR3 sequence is CASSRKDQYNEQFF. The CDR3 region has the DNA TGTGCCAGCAGTAGGAAGGATCAATACAATGAGCAGTTCTTC.

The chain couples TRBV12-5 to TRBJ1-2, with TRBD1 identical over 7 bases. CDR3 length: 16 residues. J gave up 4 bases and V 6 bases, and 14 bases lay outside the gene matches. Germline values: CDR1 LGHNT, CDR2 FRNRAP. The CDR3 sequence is CASGSQGQTISYGYTF. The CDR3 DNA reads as TGTGCTAGTGGCTCCCAGGGACAGACGATTTCCTATGGCTACACCTTC.

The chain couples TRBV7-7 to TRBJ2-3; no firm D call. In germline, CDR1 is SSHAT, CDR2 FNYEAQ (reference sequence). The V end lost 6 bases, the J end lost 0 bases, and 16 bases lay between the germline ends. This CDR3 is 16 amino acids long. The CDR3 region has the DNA TGTGCCAGCAGTCCCCCGAAGGTGTCTAGCACAGATACGCAGTATTTT. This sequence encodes CASSPPKVSSTDTQYF.

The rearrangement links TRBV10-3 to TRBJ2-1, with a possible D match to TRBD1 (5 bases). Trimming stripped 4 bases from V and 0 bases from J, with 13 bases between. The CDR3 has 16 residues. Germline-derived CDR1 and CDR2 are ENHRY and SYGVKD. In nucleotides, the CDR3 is TGTGCCATCAGTGGAGTCGTGGGGCGCTCCTACAATGAGCAGTTCTTC. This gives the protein CAISGVVGRSYNEQFF.

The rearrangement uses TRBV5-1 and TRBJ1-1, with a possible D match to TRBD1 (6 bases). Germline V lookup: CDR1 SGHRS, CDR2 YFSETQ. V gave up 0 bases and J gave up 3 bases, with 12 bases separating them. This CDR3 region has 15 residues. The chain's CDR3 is CASSLGAGGDTEAFF. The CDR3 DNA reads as TGCGCCAGCAGCTTGGGTGCGGGGGGCGACACTGAAGCTTTCTTT.

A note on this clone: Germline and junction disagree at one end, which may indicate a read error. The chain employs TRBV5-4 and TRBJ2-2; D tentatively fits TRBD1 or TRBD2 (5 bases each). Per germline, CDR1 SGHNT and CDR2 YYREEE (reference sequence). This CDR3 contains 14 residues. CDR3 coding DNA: TGTGCCAGCAGCCCCGGGACGAATACCGGGGAGCTGTTTTTT. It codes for CASSPGTNTGELFF. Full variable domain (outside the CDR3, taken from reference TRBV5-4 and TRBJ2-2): ETGVTQSPTHLIKTRGQQVTLRCSSQSGHNTVSWYQQALGQGPQFIFQYYREEENGRGNFPPRFSGLQFPNYSSELNVNALELDDSALYLCASSPGTNTGELFFGEGSRLTVL.

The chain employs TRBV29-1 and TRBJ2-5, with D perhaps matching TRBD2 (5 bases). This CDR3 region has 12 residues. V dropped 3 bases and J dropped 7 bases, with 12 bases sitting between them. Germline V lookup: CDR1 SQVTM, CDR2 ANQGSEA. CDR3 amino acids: CSVDRAEGTQYF. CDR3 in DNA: TGCAGCGTTGATCGAGCGGAAGGGACCCAGTACTTC.

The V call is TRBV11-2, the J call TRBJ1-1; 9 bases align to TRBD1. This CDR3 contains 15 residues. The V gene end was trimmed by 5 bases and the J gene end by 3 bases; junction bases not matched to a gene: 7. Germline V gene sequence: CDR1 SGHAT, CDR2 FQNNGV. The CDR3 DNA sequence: TGTGCCAGCAGCCCACTGGACAGGGGCTACACTGAAGCTTTCTTT. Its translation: CASSPLDRGYTEAFF.

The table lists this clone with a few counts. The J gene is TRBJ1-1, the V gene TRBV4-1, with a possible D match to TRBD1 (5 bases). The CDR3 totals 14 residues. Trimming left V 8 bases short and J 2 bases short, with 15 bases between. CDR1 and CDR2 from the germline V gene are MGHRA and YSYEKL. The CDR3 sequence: CASRGLTVNTEAFF. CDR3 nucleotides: TGCGCCAGCCGGGGTCTGACAGTAAACACTGAAGCTTTCTTT.

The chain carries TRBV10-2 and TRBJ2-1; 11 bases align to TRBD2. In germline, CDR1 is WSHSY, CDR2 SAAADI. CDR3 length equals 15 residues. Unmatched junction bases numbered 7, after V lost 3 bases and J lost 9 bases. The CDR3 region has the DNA TGCGCCAGCAGTGATAGCGGGGGGGCCTTTGGTGAGCAGTTCTTC. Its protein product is CASSDSGGAFGEQFF.

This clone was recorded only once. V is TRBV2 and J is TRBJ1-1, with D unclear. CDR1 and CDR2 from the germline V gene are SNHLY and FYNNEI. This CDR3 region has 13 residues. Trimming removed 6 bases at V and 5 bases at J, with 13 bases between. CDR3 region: CASRKARETEAFF. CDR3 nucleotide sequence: TGTGCCAGCAGGAAGGCACGAGAAACTGAAGCTTTCTTT.

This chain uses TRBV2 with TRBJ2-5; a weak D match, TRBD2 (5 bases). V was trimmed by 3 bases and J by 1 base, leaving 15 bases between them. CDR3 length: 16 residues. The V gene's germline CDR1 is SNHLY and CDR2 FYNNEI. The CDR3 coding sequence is TGTGCCAGCAGTGACCCTAGGCCGGGAACCCAAGAGACCCAGTACTTC. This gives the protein CASSDPRPGTQETQYF. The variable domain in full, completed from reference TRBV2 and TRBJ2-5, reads EPEVTQTPSHQVTQMGQEVILRCVPISNHLYFYWYRQILGQKVEFLVSFYNNEISEKSEIFDDQFSVERPDGSNFTLKIRSTKLEDSAMYFCASSDPRPGTQETQYFGPGTRLLVL.

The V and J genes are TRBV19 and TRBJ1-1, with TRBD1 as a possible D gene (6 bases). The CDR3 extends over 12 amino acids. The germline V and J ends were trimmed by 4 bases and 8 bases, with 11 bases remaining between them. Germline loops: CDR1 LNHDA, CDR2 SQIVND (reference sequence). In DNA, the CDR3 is TGTGCCAGTAGTACCGTGGGGACAGAAGCTTTCTTT. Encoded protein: CASSTVGTEAFF.

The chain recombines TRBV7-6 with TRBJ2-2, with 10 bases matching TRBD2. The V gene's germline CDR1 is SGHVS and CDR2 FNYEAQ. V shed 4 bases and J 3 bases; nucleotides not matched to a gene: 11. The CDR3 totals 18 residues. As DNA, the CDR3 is TGTGCCAGCAGCTACCCTTCCAGCGGGGGGGCGGACACCGGGGAGCTGTTTTTT. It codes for CASSYPSSGGADTGELFF.

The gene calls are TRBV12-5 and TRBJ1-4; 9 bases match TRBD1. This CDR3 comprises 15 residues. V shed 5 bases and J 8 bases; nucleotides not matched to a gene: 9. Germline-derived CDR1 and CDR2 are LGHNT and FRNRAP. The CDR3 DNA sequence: TGTGCTAGTGGTCTACAGGGGGCGGTGGGCGAAAAACTGTTTTTT. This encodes CASGLQGAVGEKLFF.

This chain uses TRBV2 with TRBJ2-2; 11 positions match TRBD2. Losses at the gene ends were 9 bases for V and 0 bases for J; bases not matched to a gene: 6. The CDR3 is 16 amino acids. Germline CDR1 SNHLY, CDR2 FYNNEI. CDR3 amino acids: CARGTSGTPNTGELFF. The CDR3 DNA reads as TGTGCCAGAGGGACTAGCGGTACACCGAACACCGGGGAGCTGTTTTTT.

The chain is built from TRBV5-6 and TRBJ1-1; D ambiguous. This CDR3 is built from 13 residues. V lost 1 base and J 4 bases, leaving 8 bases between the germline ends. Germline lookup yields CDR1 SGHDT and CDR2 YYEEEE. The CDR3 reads CASSLSETTEAFF. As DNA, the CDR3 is TGTGCCAGCAGCTTGTCGGAAACCACTGAAGCTTTCTTT.

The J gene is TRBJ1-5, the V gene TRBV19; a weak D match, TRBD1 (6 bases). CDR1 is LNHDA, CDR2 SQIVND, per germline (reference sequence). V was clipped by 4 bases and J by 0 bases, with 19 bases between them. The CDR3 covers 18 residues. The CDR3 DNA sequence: TGTGCCAGTAGTAGGGGGGGCCCCGCACTGTCTAGCAATCAGCCCCAGCATTTT. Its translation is CASSRGGPALSSNQPQHF.

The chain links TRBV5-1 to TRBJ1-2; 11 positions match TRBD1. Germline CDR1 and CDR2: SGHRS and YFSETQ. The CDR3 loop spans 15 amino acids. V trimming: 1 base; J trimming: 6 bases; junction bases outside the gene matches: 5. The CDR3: CASSLLAGQGDGYTF. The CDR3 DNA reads TGCGCCAGCAGCTTGTTGGCGGGACAGGGGGATGGCTACACCTTC.

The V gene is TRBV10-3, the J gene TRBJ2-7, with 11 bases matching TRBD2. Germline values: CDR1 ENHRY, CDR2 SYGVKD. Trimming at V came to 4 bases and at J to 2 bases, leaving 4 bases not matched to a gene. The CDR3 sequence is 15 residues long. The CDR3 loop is CAISGLAGGPYEQYF. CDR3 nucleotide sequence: TGTGCCATCAGTGGCTTAGCGGGGGGGCCCTACGAGCAGTACTTC.

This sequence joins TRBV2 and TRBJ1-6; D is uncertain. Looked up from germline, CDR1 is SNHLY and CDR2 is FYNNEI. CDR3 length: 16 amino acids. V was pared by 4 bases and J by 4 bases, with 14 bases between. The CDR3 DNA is TGTGCCAGCAGTGTCTCGCATTTCGGGTATAATTCACCCCTCCACTTT. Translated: CASSVSHFGYNSPLHF.

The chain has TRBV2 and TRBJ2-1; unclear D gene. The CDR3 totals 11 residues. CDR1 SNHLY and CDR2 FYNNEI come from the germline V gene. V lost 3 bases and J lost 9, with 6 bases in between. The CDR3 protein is CASSEPGEQFF. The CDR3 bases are TGTGCCAGCAGTGAGCCTGGTGAGCAGTTCTTC.

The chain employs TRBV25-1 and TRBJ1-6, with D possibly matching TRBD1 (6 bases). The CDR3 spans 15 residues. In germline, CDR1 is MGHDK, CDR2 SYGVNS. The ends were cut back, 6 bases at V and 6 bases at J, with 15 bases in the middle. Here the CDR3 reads CASRRGGPRNSPLHF. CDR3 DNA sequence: TGTGCCAGCAGGCGAGGGGGTCCGCGTAATTCACCCCTCCACTTT.

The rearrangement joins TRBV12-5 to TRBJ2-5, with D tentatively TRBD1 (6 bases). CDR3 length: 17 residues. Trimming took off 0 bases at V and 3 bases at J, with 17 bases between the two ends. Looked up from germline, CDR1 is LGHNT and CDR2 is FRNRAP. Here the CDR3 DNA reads TGTGCTAGTGGTTTGGTACTCGTGGGGGCCAGAAAAGAGACCCAGTACTTC. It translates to CASGLVLVGARKETQYF.

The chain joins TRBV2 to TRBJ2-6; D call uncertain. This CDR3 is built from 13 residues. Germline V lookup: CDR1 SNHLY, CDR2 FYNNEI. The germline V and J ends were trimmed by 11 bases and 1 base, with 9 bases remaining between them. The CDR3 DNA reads TGTGCCGGTCAGAATTCTGGGGCCAACGTCCTGACTTTC. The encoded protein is CAGQNSGANVLTF.

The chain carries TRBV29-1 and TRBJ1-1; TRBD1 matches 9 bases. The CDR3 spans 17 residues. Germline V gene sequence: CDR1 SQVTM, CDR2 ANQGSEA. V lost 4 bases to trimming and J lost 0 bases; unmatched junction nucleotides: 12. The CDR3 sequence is CSVVGIWDRALNTEAFF. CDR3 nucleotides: TGCAGCGTTGTGGGGATTTGGGACAGGGCCTTGAACACTGAAGCTTTCTTT.

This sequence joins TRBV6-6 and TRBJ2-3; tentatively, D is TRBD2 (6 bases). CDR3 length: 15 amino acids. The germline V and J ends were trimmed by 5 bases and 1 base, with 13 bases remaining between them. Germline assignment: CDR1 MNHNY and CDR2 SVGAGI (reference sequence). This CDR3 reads CASSQTGVGTDTQYF. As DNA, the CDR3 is TGTGCCAGCAGTCAGACGGGGGTTGGCACAGATACGCAGTATTTT.

The CDR3 loop is CASSKPSGGSYNEQFF. The DNA for the CDR3 is TGTGCCAGCTCCAAACCAAGCGGGGGCTCCTACAATGAGCAGTTCTTC. The chain couples TRBV28 to TRBJ2-1; 8 bases line up with TRBD2. The CDR3 runs to 16 residues. Germline trimming cut 8 bases from V and 0 bases from J; bases unmatched to any gene: 9. CDR1 is MDHEN, CDR2 SYDVKM, per germline.